Below, 7 T cell receptor beta chains from the same sample are listed, as sequenced in a study of long-term antiretroviral therapy in people with HIV. At the survey level, the v3.0 immunoSEQ assay was run. Some clones are missing from TCRdb's copy, which holds only in-frame ones; the method was immunoSEQ multiplex PCR. This sample carries over 15,000 clones, 80% to 95% of them seen once, and the ten largest clones take 10% to 15%. Material: unsorted PBMCs, obtained 0.6 years after starting antiretroviral therapy. The receptors originated from a woman between 35 and 50 years old with HIV.

The chain joins TRBV2 to TRBJ2-3; 7 bases agree with TRBD2. Per germline, CDR1 SNHLY and CDR2 FYNNEI. Trimming removed 7 bases from V and 0 bases from J; junction bases left unmatched: 4. CDR3 length: 14 residues. The CDR3 is CASKAGWSTDTQYF. DNA for the CDR3: TGTGCCAGCAAAGCGGGGTGGAGCACAGATACGCAGTATTTT.

V gene TRBV6-5 combines with J gene TRBJ2-7; D is undetermined. The CDR3 contains 15 residues. The germline gives CDR1 MNHEY, CDR2 SVGAGI. V dropped 0 bases and J dropped 3 bases, with 12 bases sitting between them. The CDR3 DNA sequence: TGTGCCAGCAGTTACTCAAGGCTGGGCCTCTACGAGCAGTACTTC. It yields the protein CASSYSRLGLYEQYF.

The rearrangement links TRBV2 to TRBJ2-7; tentatively, D is TRBD1 (6 bases). The CDR3 loop spans 14 amino acids. CDR1 and CDR2 (germline): SNHLY, FYNNEI. V lost 8 bases and J 0 bases, leaving 14 bases between the germline ends. For the CDR3, the DNA is TGTGCCAGCGTACAGGGACCGAGCTCCTACGAGCAGTACTTC. Protein: CASVQGPSSYEQYF. Complete variable domain (other parts from reference TRBV2 and TRBJ2-7): EPEVTQTPSHQVTQMGQEVILRCVPISNHLYFYWYRQILGQKVEFLVSFYNNEISEKSEIFDDQFSVERPDGSNFTLKIRSTKLEDSAMYFCASVQGPSSYEQYFGPGTRLTVT.

The table lists this clone with a few counts. This chain uses TRBV4-3 with TRBJ1-1; D gene uncertain. Germline V gene data show CDR1 as LGHNA and CDR2 as YSLEER. The V end lost 0 bases, the J end lost 5 bases, and 13 bases lay between the germline ends. The CDR3 contains 15 residues. The DNA for the CDR3 is TGCGCCAGCAGCCAAGATCTTAGGACGGATACTGAAGCTTTCTTT. The encoded protein is CASSQDLRTDTEAFF.

The chain couples TRBV7-9 to TRBJ1-4; D unresolved. Germline V CDR1 and CDR2: SEHNR, FQNEAQ (reference sequence). V dropped 5 bases and J dropped 7 bases, with 20 bases sitting between them. The CDR3 runs 16 residues. CDR3 nucleotide sequence: TGTGCCAGCAGCCCATTCGGACCGTCTAACGGTGAAAAACTGTTTTTT. Residues: CASSPFGPSNGEKLFF.

This sequence joins TRBV19 and TRBJ1-4; D gene ambiguous. The V end lost 3 bases, the J end lost 1 base, and 6 bases lay between the germline ends. The CDR3 covers 14 residues. The germline V gene has CDR1 LNHDA and CDR2 SQIVND (reference sequence). The CDR3: CASSIVGTNEKLFF. The CDR3 DNA follows: TGTGCCAGTAGTATTGTAGGAACTAATGAAAAACTGTTTTTT.

The chain joins TRBV18 to TRBJ2-3; D is unclear. Germline lookup yields CDR1 KGHSH and CDR2 LQKENI. The CDR3 totals 13 residues. V was cut by 2 bases and J by 3 bases, with 6 bases left in between. This CDR3 is CASSPSPTDTQYF. For the CDR3, the DNA is TGTGCCAGCTCACCATCTCCTACAGATACGCAGTATTTT. The whole variable domain, filled in from reference TRBV18 and TRBJ2-3, reads NAGVMQNPRHLVRRRGQEARLRCSPMKGHSHVYWYRQLPEEGLKFMVYLQKENIIDESGMPKERFSAEFPKEGPSILRIQQVVRGDSAAYFCASSPSPTDTQYFGPGTRLTVL.